The entry below gives a single T cell receptor beta chain sequence along with its context. No antigen is known for it. The record has no base qualities; no much larger clone is one base away. The library was prepared using the immunoSEQ multiplex PCR assay. Sourced from immuneACCESS, this table was stored by TCRdb with only in-frame sequences that have V and J called. A share of the clones is absent; for the studies checked, an unresolved V gene accounts for under half, and the remainder has no known explanation. The sample yields 7,000 or so clones; approximately 76% were counted once. Together, the top ten hold about 15% of the sample. A distance of 11 bases separates the germline ends of V and J, which lose 2 bases and 6 bases respectively. The germline V gene sets CDR1 to KGHSH and CDR2 to LQKENI. From the cysteine up to the phenylalanine, the CDR3 has a length of 14 residues. Left in the record is the CDR3 DNA by itself, 42 bases read in frame from the first base.

These data are taken from a study of circulating tumor DNA in untreated peripheral T-cell lymphoma (dated by TCRdb to the early 2020s). On the study overall, not on this receptor specifically: Tumor-specific clonotypes were identified in roughly 75% of patients, from less than 90% of baseline tissues and about 67% of baseline serum samples.

Baseline tumor tissue collected before treatment was sequenced to identify tumor-specific TCR clonotypes. To monitor patients with peripheral T-cell lymphoma who were getting frontline treatment on a trial, the study applied next-generation sequencing to T-cell receptor sequences. The source is a human donor with peripheral T-cell lymphoma. The rearranged chain carries TRBV18 and TRBJ2-1, with a tentative D call of TRBD1 or TRBD2, each matching 5 bases. The sequenced sample consisted of tumor tissue. The sequenced DNA: TGTGCCAGCTCACCATGGGACGGCGCCAATGAGCAGTTCTTC. Translated, this gives CASSPWDGANEQFF. The full variable domain, completed from the reference TRBV18 and TRBJ2-1 proteins outside the CDR3, reads NAGVMQNPRHLVRRRGQEARLRCSPMKGHSHVYWYRQLPEEGLKFMVYLQKENIIDESGMPKERFSAEFPKEGPSILRIQQVVRGDSAAYFCASSPWDGANEQFFGPGTRLTVL.